The 30 T cell receptor beta chains reported below all come from one sample, sequenced in a study of technical replicates of blood from a few donors. Only in-frame clones appear in the TCRdb table, and some are missing; sequencing was by immunoSEQ multiplex PCR. The table records about 84,000 clones, 97% of them present only once. The source material was T cells isolated from PBMCs. Receptor source: a human donor in good health.

This chain links TRBV27 with TRBJ2-2; tentative D call: TRBD1 (5 bases). V lost 6 bases and J 0 bases, leaving 17 bases between the germline ends. Germline CDR1 and CDR2: MNHEY and SMNVEV (reference sequence). This CDR3 contains 17 residues. This CDR3 reads CASRRPRVGPNTGELFF. CDR3 DNA sequence: TGTGCCAGCAGGAGACCTAGGGTGGGGCCGAACACCGGGGAGCTGTTTTTT.

This clone appeared a single time. The rearrangement links TRBV6-4 to TRBJ2-1; D might be TRBD1 (6 bases). V lost 2 bases and J 5 bases, leaving 7 bases between the germline ends. Per germline, CDR1 MRHNA and CDR2 SNTAGT. The CDR3 sequence is 13 residues long. CDR3 nucleotides: TGTGCCAGCAGTGACCGGGACAACAATGAGCAGTTCTTC. Translated, it gives CASSDRDNNEQFF.

The chain is built from TRBV29-1 and TRBJ2-5; 9 bases agree with TRBD2. The germline V gene has CDR1 SQVTM and CDR2 ANQGSEA. Losses at the gene ends were 6 bases for V and 6 bases for J; bases not matched to a gene: 8. This CDR3 has 13 residues. CDR3 nucleotides: TGCAGCGTGGTATCAGCGGGAGGTCAGACCCAGTACTTC. This encodes CSVVSAGGQTQYF.

The chain has TRBV6-1 and TRBJ1-5; no reliable D call. V was clipped by 2 bases and J by 4 bases, with 12 bases between them. The CDR3 has 15 residues. Germline V lookup: CDR1 MNHNS, CDR2 SASEGT. CDR3 sequence: CASSEYGLSNQPQHF. CDR3 DNA sequence: TGTGCCAGCAGTGAATATGGACTATCAAATCAGCCCCAGCATTTT.

The J gene is TRBJ1-1, the V gene TRBV28; D possibly corresponds to TRBD1 (6 bases). Germline V gives CDR1 MDHEN, CDR2 SYDVKM. The CDR3 is made up of 13 amino acids. V lost 7 bases to trimming and J lost 5 bases, with 14 bases between them. In nucleotides, the CDR3 is TGTGCCAGCACCCCGCAGGGGAGAACTGAAGCTTTCTTT. Encoded protein: CASTPQGRTEAFF.

This clone was detected once. The chain combines TRBV28 with TRBJ2-1; D is possibly TRBD2 (6 bases). In germline, CDR1 is MDHEN, CDR2 SYDVKM. The V end lost 7 bases, the J end lost 8 bases, and 18 bases lay between the germline ends. The CDR3 is made up of 14 amino acids. Here the CDR3 reads CASIVTGGYDEQFF. The CDR3 DNA is TGTGCCAGCATAGTTACCGGGGGATATGATGAGCAGTTCTTC.

The chain uses TRBV6-5 and TRBJ2-3, with D uncertain. CDR3 length: 15 residues. Germline CDR1 and CDR2: MNHEY and SVGAGI. Deletions cut 6 bases from V and 3 bases from J, with 16 bases between. CDR3 coding DNA: TGTGCCAGCAGATCCCCCTTTGATGCGACAGATACGCAGTATTTT. Protein product: CASRSPFDATDTQYF.

The rearrangement uses TRBV5-1 and TRBJ2-7; TRBD1 is a possible D gene (5 bases). The CDR3 covers 16 residues. The germline CDR1 and CDR2 sequences are SGHRS and YFSETQ. Trimming cost V 0 bases and J 2 bases, with 15 bases left between them. This CDR3 reads CASSLGASGYAYEQYF. CDR3 in DNA: TGCGCCAGCAGCTTGGGGGCTTCAGGGTACGCCTACGAGCAGTACTTC.

The chain uses TRBV9 and TRBJ2-1; TRBD1 might be the D (6 bases). The CDR3 has 14 amino acids. Trimming pared 0 bases from V and 6 bases from J, leaving 10 bases between. Germline V lookup: CDR1 SGDLS, CDR2 YYNGEE. CDR3 DNA sequence: TGTGCCAGCAGCGTAGTAGGCAGGGGCAATGAGCAGTTCTTC. Its translation: CASSVVGRGNEQFF.

The chain carries TRBV5-1 and TRBJ2-7, with a weak D call TRBD2 (5 bases). CDR1 and CDR2 (germline): SGHRS, YFSETQ. The CDR3 runs to 14 residues. The V end lost 0 bases, the J end lost 4 bases, and 11 bases lay between the germline ends. The CDR3 bases are TGCGCCAGCAGCTTGGATCACGAGGGATACGAGCAGTACTTC. Encoded protein: CASSLDHEGYEQYF.

This chain connects TRBV7-3 to TRBJ1-2, with 7 bases that match TRBD1. The CDR3 spans 14 residues. Germline loops: CDR1 SGHTA, CDR2 FQGTGA. V shed 4 bases and J 6 bases; nucleotides not matched to a gene: 8. The CDR3 loop reads CASSSSTGSDGYTF. The CDR3 DNA reads as TGTGCCAGCAGCTCCTCGACAGGGAGTGATGGCTACACCTTC.

The rearrangement uses TRBV5-4 and TRBJ2-3; D is ambiguous. Germline CDR1 and CDR2: SGHNT and YYREEE (reference sequence). Trimming removed 1 base at V and 0 bases at J, with 12 bases between. The CDR3 is 16 residues long. Here the CDR3 reads CASSLTAFTSTDTQYF. CDR3 DNA: TGTGCCAGCAGCTTGACAGCATTCACTAGCACAGATACGCAGTATTTT. Combining the CDR3 with reference TRBV5-4 and TRBJ2-3 gives the whole variable domain ETGVTQSPTHLIKTRGQQVTLRCSSQSGHNTVSWYQQALGQGPQFIFQYYREEENGRGNFPPRFSGLQFPNYSSELNVNALELDDSALYLCASSLTAFTSTDTQYFGPGTRLTVL.

V usage is TRBV14 and J usage is TRBJ2-3; D gene ambiguous. Germline V gene data show CDR1 as SGHDN and CDR2 as FVKESK. The CDR3 is 15 amino acids. V lost 4 bases to trimming and J lost 0 bases, with 11 bases between them. CDR3 nucleotide sequence: TGTGCCAGCAGCCTACAGTTCCCTAGCACAGATACGCAGTATTTT. Residues: CASSLQFPSTDTQYF.

The chain links TRBV28 to TRBJ2-7; D is perhaps TRBD1 (5 bases). V was trimmed by 5 bases and J by 5 bases, leaving 19 bases between them. The CDR3 contains 15 residues. Germline V CDR1 and CDR2: MDHEN, SYDVKM. CDR3 region: CASSLISGNRNEQYF. DNA of the CDR3: TGTGCCAGCAGTCTTATCTCAGGGAATAGGAACGAGCAGTACTTC.

This chain's CDR3 is CASSLSLSTNEKLFF. CDR3 coding DNA: TGTGCCAGCAGCCTATCTCTTTCCACTAATGAAAAACTGTTTTTT. The chain combines TRBV6-5 with TRBJ1-4; no clear D. The CDR3 is 15 residues long. CDR1 MNHEY and CDR2 SVGAGI come from the germline V gene. The germline V and J ends were trimmed by 6 bases and 2 bases, with 13 bases remaining between them.

The chain carries TRBV29-1 and TRBJ1-5; no definite D call. The CDR3 is made up of 9 amino acids. Germline V lookup: CDR1 SQVTM, CDR2 ANQGSEA. DNA of the CDR3: TGCAGGTCCGGGCAGCCCCAGCATTTT. Protein: CRSGQPQHF.

This rearrangement joins TRBV7-9 to TRBJ2-7; D remains unclear. In germline, CDR1 is SEHNR, CDR2 FQNEAQ (reference sequence). V gave up 0 bases and J gave up 4 bases, with 10 bases separating them. The CDR3 spans 14 residues. The CDR3 protein is CASSLAASGYEQYF. The CDR3 nucleotides read TGTGCCAGCAGCTTAGCGGCGTCGGGTTACGAGCAGTACTTC.

V is TRBV6-6 and J is TRBJ2-5, with 8 bases aligning to TRBD2. The CDR3 runs 16 residues. CDR1 is MNHNY, CDR2 SVGAGI, per germline (reference sequence). V shed 7 bases and J 1 base; nucleotides not matched to a gene: 11. CDR3 in DNA: TGTGCCAGCACCTCCCGGGCAGCGGGAGTCCAAGAGACCCAGTACTTC. Its protein is CASTSRAAGVQETQYF.

The CDR3 reads CASRPGQHTEAFF. The CDR3 DNA follows: TGCGCCAGCAGACCGGGACAGCACACTGAAGCTTTCTTT. This chain links TRBV5-1 with TRBJ1-1; 7 bases fit TRBD1. The length of the CDR3 is 13 residues. The germline gives CDR1 SGHRS, CDR2 YFSETQ. V shed 5 bases, J shed 3 bases, and the junction held 4 bases outside the gene matches. The variable domain in full, completed from reference TRBV5-1 and TRBJ1-1, reads KAGVTQTPRYLIKTRGQQVTLSCSPISGHRSVSWYQQTPGQGLQFLFEYFSETQRNKGNFPGRFSGRQFSNSRSEMNVSTLELGDSALYLCASRPGQHTEAFFGQGTRLTVV.

The rearrangement joins TRBV6-6 to TRBJ2-7; 7 bases map to TRBD2. CDR3 length: 14 residues. The ends lost 7 bases at V and 5 bases at J; junction bases unmatched: 11. Per the germline V gene, CDR1 is MNHNY and CDR2 is SVGAGI (reference sequence). This CDR3 is CASTLGTSVNEQYF. CDR3 coding DNA: TGTGCCAGCACTTTGGGTACTAGCGTTAACGAGCAGTACTTC.

The rearrangement joins TRBV27 to TRBJ2-1; 13 nucleotides align to TRBD2. V lost 6 bases, J lost 2 bases, and 13 bases stayed unmatched. Germline values: CDR1 MNHEY, CDR2 SMNVEV (reference sequence). CDR3 length: 19 residues. This chain's CDR3 is CASRPAGTSGALTYNEQFF. The CDR3 nucleotides are TGTGCCAGCAGGCCTGCCGGGACTAGCGGGGCCCTGACCTACAATGAGCAGTTCTTC.

The chain employs TRBV5-4 and TRBJ2-7; D remains ambiguous. Germline CDR1 is SGHNT and CDR2 is YYREEE (reference sequence). The CDR3 sequence is 14 residues long. Trimming stripped 0 bases from V and 2 bases from J, with 9 bases between. The CDR3 DNA reads TGTGCCAGCAGCTTGGATGCAGGTCCCTACGAGCAGTACTTC. Protein product: CASSLDAGPYEQYF.

The rearrangement joins TRBV6-6 to TRBJ1-5; perhaps TRBD1 as D (6 bases). CDR3 length: 15 residues. V was clipped by 2 bases and J by 1 base, with 9 bases between them. CDR1 and CDR2 (germline): MNHNY, SVGAGI (reference sequence). The CDR3, as DNA: TGTGCCAGCAGTTACCGGGACAACAGCAATCAGCCCCAGCATTTT. Amino acids: CASSYRDNSNQPQHF.

The chain has TRBV4-2 and TRBJ2-7; D might be TRBD2 (5 bases). V gave up 4 bases and J gave up 6 bases, with 13 bases separating them. CDR3 length: 13 residues. CDR1 and CDR2 from the germline V gene are LGHNA and YNFKEQ. The CDR3 here is CASSRRGKSEQYF. The CDR3 bases are TGTGCCAGCAGCCGTCGGGGAAAAAGCGAGCAGTACTTC.

J is TRBJ2-4 and V is TRBV2, with 7 bases matching TRBD2. V gave up 9 bases and J gave up 8 bases; unmatched junction bases: 10. This CDR3 is built from 13 residues. Germline V gene data show CDR1 as SNHLY and CDR2 as FYNNEI. As DNA, the CDR3 is TGTGCCAGATTATCGGAGGGAGGGTACATTCAGTACTTC. This gives the protein CARLSEGGYIQYF.

The chain uses TRBV5-1 and TRBJ2-7; 10 nucleotides align to TRBD1. Germline-derived CDR1 and CDR2 are SGHRS and YFSETQ. The length of the CDR3 is 14 residues. V trimming: 4 bases; J trimming: 2 bases; junction bases outside the gene matches: 3. CDR3 region: CASSKGQGTYEQYF. In DNA, the CDR3 is TGCGCCAGCAGCAAGGGACAGGGGACCTACGAGCAGTACTTC.

This chain joins TRBV5-1 and TRBJ2-1; possible D gene TRBD1, 6 bases. V was clipped by 4 bases and J by 5 bases, with 16 bases between them. CDR1 is SGHRS and CDR2 is YFSETQ in the germline V gene. CDR3 length equals 15 residues. CDR3 residues: CASSAEGQPNNEQFF. The CDR3 bases are TGCGCCAGCAGCGCAGAAGGACAGCCAAACAATGAGCAGTTCTTC.

The chain employs TRBV7-9 and TRBJ2-7; maybe TRBD2 (6 bases). Deletions cut 5 bases from V and 0 bases from J, with 14 bases between. The V gene's germline CDR1 is SEHNR and CDR2 FQNEAQ (reference sequence). The CDR3 loop spans 15 amino acids. Written as DNA, the CDR3 is TGTGCCAGCAGCACGTGGAGGGCTTTCTCCTACGAGCAGTACTTC. Translating gives CASSTWRAFSYEQYF.

This chain connects TRBV6-5 to TRBJ1-2, with no clear D. Deletions cut 2 bases from V and 4 bases from J, with 14 bases between. CDR3 length equals 15 residues. Germline CDR1 and CDR2: MNHEY and SVGAGI. CDR3: CASSYIGDWSYGYTF. For the CDR3, the DNA is TGTGCCAGCAGTTACATCGGGGATTGGAGCTATGGCTACACCTTC.

V gene TRBV7-8 combines with J gene TRBJ2-2; D perhaps matches TRBD2 (6 bases). V lost 3 bases, J lost 5 bases, and 19 bases lay in between. Germline CDR1 SGHVS, CDR2 FQNEAQ. This CDR3 has 17 amino acids. CDR3 sequence (DNA): TGTGCCAGCAGCTTGTTGTCGGGGGAAAAGGATACCGGGGAGCTGTTTTTT. This translates into CASSLLSGEKDTGELFF.